The TCR beta chain described here comes from a study of metastatic and nonmetastatic thyroid tumors. Study-wide context: Patients with malignant and benign thyroid disease provided blood and tumor or nodule tissue, whose repertoires were compared.

TCRdb reassembled clones from the PCR reads with MiXCR. The data show roughly 16,000 clones, 31% seen once. The study's findings and limits: Across blood and tumor, TCR beta diversity in malignant thyroid tumors was reportedly significantly higher than in benign nodules.

This CDR3 spans 14 amino acids. The J segment lost 2 bases and the V segment lost 5 bases, leaving 4 bases of the junction unmatched. CDR1 and CDR2 from the germline V gene are LGHNA and YNFKEQ. Each patient came to thyroid surgery without any prior treatment (of any kind). This clone counts as medium-sized. Antigen specificity is unknown. Sequenced material: blood. This sequence originates from a female donor with papillary thyroid cancer or a benign thyroid nodule (not recorded which). Some clones in this sample may be carry-over from other donors' samples. This rearrangement joins TRBV4-2 to TRBJ2-7; TRBD2 matches at 9 bases. The CDR3 DNA sequence: TGTGCCAGCAGCAAGGAGCGGGGGGCCTACGAGCAGTACTTC. Its protein product is CASSKERGAYEQYF.